The entry below gives a single TCR beta chain sequence along with its context. This specimen belongs to a study of blood T cell repertoires in COVID-19. Across the whole study: Whether acute or convalescent, the COVID-19 samples came from the United States, Italy and Spain. PBMCs, B-cell-depleted T cells, or T cells were the source of the cDNA or gDNA that made up the material.

Original methodology: Amplification from reference gene primers served as the basis for estimated nucleated cell counts. This table comes from immunoSEQ multiplex PCR, and its TCRdb copy is limited to in-frame clones, with some not included. The DNA was the basis for D and trimming; V, J and clone size are from that table. Of about 150,000 clones in the sample, 85% to 90% were seen once. The V and J ends lost 7 bases and 3 bases respectively, with 13 bases between them. CDR3 length: 14 residues. Per the germline V gene, CDR1 is LNHDA and CDR2 is SQIVND (reference sequence). This receptor was identified in a woman aged 40 to 50 with acute or convalescent COVID-19. The chain combines TRBV19 with TRBJ1-5; unclear D gene. Sequenced input: peripheral blood. This chain's CDR3 is CASTREGANQPQHF. Here the CDR3 DNA reads TGTGCCAGTACTCGTGAGGGAGCCAATCAGCCCCAGCATTTT.